These 18 T cell receptor beta chains were all obtained from the same sample, sequenced in a study of T-cell reconstitution after alpha-beta-depleted transplantation in children. The authors prepared the TCRbeta library with unique molecular identifiers. TCRdb fed the PCR reads into MiXCR, producing one record per CDR3 protein. Of over 550,000 distinct CDR3 sequences in the sample, 8% to 11% were seen once. The sample in question was PBMCs from the stem cell graft donor, obtained from the stem cell graft. The receptor set was obtained from a human donor who donated a stem cell graft to a child with acute myeloid leukemia.

This clonotype was seen many times. The chain combines TRBV20-1 with TRBJ2-7, with TRBD2 matching 9 bases. CDR3 length: 13 residues. The J segment lost 3 bases and the V segment lost 6 bases, leaving 6 bases of the junction unmatched. CDR1 DFQATT and CDR2 SNEGSKA come from the germline V gene (reference sequence). The CDR3, as DNA: TGCAGTGCCCCAGCGGGAGGCCACTACGAGCAGTACTTC. As protein: CSAPAGGHYEQYF.

A few counts support this clonotype. J is TRBJ2-7 and V is TRBV7-3; D might be TRBD1 or TRBD2, each matching 5 bases. CDR1 and CDR2 from the germline V gene are SGHTA and FQGTGA. The CDR3 is 14 residues long. V was cut by 2 bases and J by 2 bases, with 10 bases left in between. The CDR3 DNA reads TGTGCCAGCAGCTTAGGGACCGTGCCCTACGAGCAGTACTTC. Amino acids: CASSLGTVPYEQYF.

This clonotype was counted between two and nine times. The chain is built from TRBV20-1 and TRBJ2-3; 13 bases align to TRBD2. The CDR3 loop spans 17 amino acids. V shed 3 bases, J shed 7 bases, and the junction held 13 bases outside the gene matches. Per germline, CDR1 DFQATT and CDR2 SNEGSKA (reference sequence). The CDR3 DNA reads as TGCAGTGCTAGGTGGAGAAAGAGGACTAGCGGGAGTTATACGCAGTATTTT. It specifies CSARWRKRTSGSYTQYF.

This clonotype came up many times. The chain uses TRBV14 and TRBJ2-1, with TRBD2 matching over 10 bases. J gave up 4 bases and V 0 bases, and 3 bases lay outside the gene matches. The CDR3 length is 16 residues. Germline loops: CDR1 SGHDN, CDR2 FVKESK. The CDR3 reads CASSQDRGLAYNEQFF. The DNA for the CDR3 is TGTGCCAGCAGCCAAGACAGGGGACTAGCGTACAATGAGCAGTTCTTC.

This clonotype was detected many times. This rearrangement joins TRBV9 to TRBJ2-3; tentative D call: TRBD1 (5 bases). This CDR3 is built from 15 residues. V dropped 7 bases and J dropped 6 bases, with 21 bases sitting between them. From germline, CDR1 is SGDLS and CDR2 YYNGEE. CDR3 sequence reads: CASGFTQEIDDTQYF. The CDR3 DNA follows: TGTGCCAGCGGGTTCACACAGGAGATAGACGATACGCAGTATTTT. The full variable domain, with the rest looked up from reference TRBV9 and TRBJ2-3, is DSGVTQTPKHLITATGQRVTLRCSPRSGDLSVYWYQQSLDQGLQFLIQYYNGEERAKGNILERFSAQQFPDLHSELNLSSLELGDSALYFCASGFTQEIDDTQYFGPGTRLTVL.

This clonotype was detected ten times or more. The chain uses TRBV20-1 and TRBJ1-2; D perhaps matches TRBD1 (6 bases). The germline CDR1 and CDR2 sequences are DFQATT and SNEGSKA (reference sequence). The CDR3 spans 15 residues. Trimming removed 6 bases from V and 6 bases from J, with 23 bases in between. CDR3 protein: CSADTGGAWSNGYTF. The CDR3 coding sequence is TGCAGTGCCGATACTGGGGGGGCCTGGTCAAATGGCTACACCTTC.

The V gene is TRBV19, the J gene TRBJ2-1; TRBD1 agrees at 8 bases. Looked up from germline, CDR1 is LNHDA and CDR2 is SQIVND (reference sequence). The CDR3 runs 14 residues. J lost 2 bases, V lost 7 bases, and 4 bases had no gene match. Here the CDR3 DNA reads TGTGCCAGTAAGGGACAGGACGCCTACAATGAGCAGTTCTTC. Translated: CASKGQDAYNEQFF.

This clonotype was seen only a few times. CDR3 in DNA: TGTGCCAGCACATCACGAGTGGACTATGGCTACACCTTC. Translated, it gives CASTSRVDYGYTF. The rearrangement links TRBV9 to TRBJ1-2; D uncertain. The CDR3 covers 13 residues. V lost 6 bases and J lost 3, with 12 bases in between. The germline V gene has CDR1 SGDLS and CDR2 YYNGEE.

This clonotype showed up many times. V and J are TRBV7-2 and TRBJ2-1; weak D call: TRBD2 (5 bases). Looked up from germline, CDR1 is SGHTA and CDR2 is FQGNSA. The CDR3 is 15 residues long. V shed 7 bases and J shed 1 base, with 14 bases lying between them. CDR3 nucleotide sequence: TGTGCCAGCAACGGAGGAATAGGGTCCTACAATGAGCAGTTCTTC. This gives the protein CASNGGIGSYNEQFF.

This clonotype has ten or more counts. The gene calls are TRBV6-5 and TRBJ1-5; D remains ambiguous. The CDR3 totals 15 residues. Germline V gives CDR1 MNHEY, CDR2 SVGAGI. The germline V and J ends were trimmed by 6 bases and 2 bases, with 14 bases remaining between them. CDR3 amino acids: CASRRTVTGNQPQHF. The DNA of the CDR3 is TGTGCCAGCAGACGAACAGTGACGGGCAATCAGCCCCAGCATTTT.

This chain links TRBV20-1 with TRBJ2-3; D call uncertain. Per germline, CDR1 DFQATT and CDR2 SNEGSKA (reference sequence). V dropped 0 bases and J dropped 2 bases, with 9 bases sitting between them. The CDR3 is made up of 14 amino acids. Here the CDR3 reads CSAREAIFTDTQYF. The DNA for the CDR3 is TGCAGTGCTAGAGAGGCCATTTTCACAGATACGCAGTATTTT.

This clonotype was detected a few times. The gene calls are TRBV5-8 and TRBJ2-1; 7 bases fit TRBD2. Per the germline V gene, CDR1 is SGHTS and CDR2 is YDEGEE. The CDR3 sequence is 16 residues long. Trimming took 0 bases from V and 3 from J; bases not matched to a gene: 6. DNA of the CDR3: TGTGCCAGCAGCTTGGGGGGTAGCGGGTTCTACAATGAGCAGTTCTTC. It yields the protein CASSLGGSGFYNEQFF.

This clonotype turned up a few times. This sequence joins TRBV5-1 and TRBJ2-1, with D possibly TRBD1 on 5 matching bases. The germline V and J ends were trimmed by 2 bases and 2 bases, with 11 bases remaining between them. The CDR3 runs 15 residues. Germline-derived CDR1 and CDR2 are SGHRS and YFSETQ. In DNA, the CDR3 is TGCGCCAGCAGCTTCTACGGACAAACCTACAATGAGCAGTTCTTC. Residues: CASSFYGQTYNEQFF. The full variable domain, with the rest looked up from reference TRBV5-1 and TRBJ2-1, is KAGVTQTPRYLIKTRGQQVTLSCSPISGHRSVSWYQQTPGQGLQFLFEYFSETQRNKGNFPGRFSGRQFSNSRSEMNVSTLELGDSALYLCASSFYGQTYNEQFFGPGTRLTVL.

This clonotype was seen a few times. The chain is built from TRBV9 and TRBJ2-3; 11 nucleotides agree with TRBD2. The CDR3 length is 17 residues. Trimming took 1 base from V and 2 from J; bases not matched to a gene: 6. CDR1 is SGDLS, CDR2 YYNGEE, per germline. For the CDR3, the DNA is TGTGCCAGCAGCGTAAGGGTAGCGGGAGGGCCCACAGATACGCAGTATTTT. It is translated as CASSVRVAGGPTDTQYF.

This clonotype was seen many times. The gene calls are TRBV5-8 and TRBJ2-3; D perhaps matches TRBD2 (6 bases). Trimming shortened V by 4 bases and J by 2 bases, and 17 bases separated the two germline ends. Germline-derived CDR1 and CDR2 are SGHTS and YDEGEE. The CDR3 loop spans 16 amino acids. In nucleotides, the CDR3 is TGTGCCAGCAGCCCCGCGGGACTGCTATTCACAGATACGCAGTATTTT. Amino acid sequence: CASSPAGLLFTDTQYF.

The chain combines TRBV29-1 with TRBJ2-1; TRBD2 aligns across 11 bases. Germline CDR1 and CDR2: SQVTM and ANQGSEA. The CDR3 length is 13 residues. V shed 4 bases, J shed 6 bases, and the junction held 2 bases outside the gene matches. CDR3 sequence (DNA): TGCAGCGTTGCACTAGCGGGAGTCAATGAGCAGTTCTTC. It is translated as CSVALAGVNEQFF.

Note on this clonotype: Since no conserved phenylalanine or tryptophan closes the CDR3, a read error is the likely cause. The V and J genes are TRBV5-1 and TRBJ2-5; D ambiguous. V lost 1 base and J 1 base, leaving 11 bases between the germline ends. Germline CDR1 is SGHRS and CDR2 is YFSETQ. The CDR3 spans 15 residues. DNA of the CDR3: TGCGCCAGCAGCTTGTTTTGGCAGAGCCAAGAGACCCAGTACTCC. Its protein product is CASSLFWQSQETQYS.

This clonotype has a count of ten or more. The chain combines TRBV6-1 with TRBJ2-2; 11 bases line up with TRBD1. This CDR3 comprises 15 residues. The junction had 6 bases not matched to a gene; V was cut back by 7 bases and J by 5 bases. CDR1 MNHNS and CDR2 SASEGT come from the germline V gene. The chain's CDR3 is CASNTGTGGTGELFF. CDR3 sequence (DNA): TGTGCCAGCAATACCGGGACAGGGGGAACCGGGGAGCTGTTTTTT.